The rows below give T cell receptor beta chains drawn from one sample of a study of cytomegalovirus exposure and HLA in healthy donors. Repertoires were generated with immunoSEQ multiplex PCR, while TCRdb's copy carries only in-frame clones and drops some. The sample comprises 110,000 to 150,000 clones, approximately 80% of which are singletons, and 3.9% rests with the top ten. The sequencing sample was made of PBMCs. The receptors derive from a male donor in good health and CMV-seronegative. CDR3s include the opening cysteine and the closing phenylalanine or tryptophan. A D gene is named only where the DNA matches it firmly. Only some rows state a clone size, as once, few, many or a class for expanded clones.

d_gene: -
v_gene: TRBV10-3
abundance: few
j_gene: TRBJ1-1
CDR3aa: CAILDSNTEAFF
CDR3nt: TGTGCCATCCTGGACAGTAACACTGAAGCTTTCTTT

d_gene: TRBD2
v_gene: TRBV19
abundance: -
j_gene: TRBJ2-7
CDR3aa: CASSSGGYEQYF
CDR3nt: TGTGCCAGTAGTAGCGGGGGGTACGAGCAGTACTTC

d_gene: TRBD1
v_gene: TRBV11-2
abundance: -
j_gene: TRBJ2-5
CDR3aa: CASSLGRQGRYQETQYF
CDR3nt: TGTGCCAGCAGCTTGGGGAGACAGGGGAGGTACCAAGAGACCCAGTACTTC

d_gene: TRBD1
v_gene: TRBV27
abundance: -
j_gene: TRBJ2-7
CDR3aa: CASSIDRGGFSYEQYF
CDR3nt: TGTGCCAGCAGTATAGACAGGGGGGGCTTCTCCTACGAGCAGTACTTC

d_gene: -
v_gene: TRBV6-5
abundance: few
j_gene: TRBJ1-6
CDR3aa: CASSFSLRGDSPLHF
CDR3nt: TGTGCCAGCAGTTTCTCACTCCGGGGGGATTCACCCCTCCACTTT

d_gene: TRBD1
v_gene: TRBV19
abundance: -
j_gene: TRBJ1-1
CDR3aa: CASGETGGSTEAFF
CDR3nt: TGTGCCTCGGGGGAAACAGGGGGGAGTACTGAAGCTTTCTTT

d_gene: -
v_gene: TRBV5-1
abundance: -
j_gene: TRBJ2-7
CDR3aa: CASSLTSGPYEQYF
CDR3nt: TGCGCCAGCAGCTTAACCAGCGGACCCTACGAGCAGTACTTC

d_gene: TRBD1
v_gene: TRBV4-3
abundance: once
j_gene: TRBJ2-6
CDR3aa: CASSLQGAGSGANVLTF
CDR3nt: TGCGCCAGCAGCCTACAGGGGGCGGGCTCTGGGGCCAACGTCCTGACTTTC

d_gene: TRBD1
v_gene: TRBV7-9
abundance: -
j_gene: TRBJ1-4
CDR3aa: CASSSLDRFNEKLFF
CDR3nt: TGTGCCAGCAGCTCCCTGGACAGGTTTAATGAAAAACTGTTTTTT

d_gene: TRBD1
v_gene: TRBV29-1
abundance: -
j_gene: TRBJ1-1
CDR3aa: CSVNPQGVYTEAFF
CDR3nt: TGCAGCGTGAACCCCCAGGGGGTTTACACTGAAGCTTTCTTT

d_gene: TRBD1
v_gene: TRBV9
abundance: -
j_gene: TRBJ1-4
CDR3aa: CASSAPGQGVKLFF
CDR3nt: TGTGCCAGCAGCGCTCCGGGACAGGGGGTAAAACTGTTTTTT

d_gene: TRBD2
v_gene: TRBV18
abundance: once
j_gene: TRBJ2-7
CDR3aa: CASSPVRGASYSYEQYF
CDR3nt: TGTGCCAGCTCACCAGTGCGGGGGGCCTCATACTCCTACGAGCAGTACTTC

d_gene: TRBD1
v_gene: TRBV25-1
abundance: -
j_gene: TRBJ2-5
CDR3aa: CASSWTGSEQYF
CDR3nt: TGTGCCAGCTCCTGGACAGGGAGTGAGCAGTACTTC

d_gene: TRBD2
v_gene: TRBV27
abundance: -
j_gene: TRBJ2-2
CDR3aa: CASSLAGGYTGELFF
CDR3nt: TGTGCCAGCAGTTTAGCGGGAGGTTACACCGGGGAGCTGTTTTTT

d_gene: -
v_gene: TRBV7-6
abundance: -
j_gene: TRBJ1-1
CDR3aa: CASSPGIKTGMNTEAFF
CDR3nt: TGTGCCAGCAGCCCTGGAATTAAGACGGGTATGAACACTGAAGCTTTCTTT

d_gene: -
v_gene: TRBV14
abundance: -
j_gene: TRBJ2-7
CDR3aa: CASSHTKNEQYF
CDR3nt: TGTGCCAGCAGCCATACGAAGAACGAGCAGTACTTC

d_gene: -
v_gene: TRBV5-8
abundance: -
j_gene: TRBJ1-3
CDR3aa: CASSLPGQADSGNTIYF
CDR3nt: TGTGCCAGCAGCTTGCCGGGACAAGCTGACTCTGGAAACACCATATATTTT

d_gene: TRBD2
v_gene: TRBV10-2
abundance: -
j_gene: TRBJ2-1
CDR3aa: CASSVSGGTNEQFF
CDR3nt: TGCGCCAGCAGTGTTAGCGGGGGAACAAATGAGCAGTTCTTC

d_gene: -
v_gene: TRBV7-9
abundance: -
j_gene: TRBJ1-2
CDR3aa: CASSAPAVLYGYTF
CDR3nt: TGTGCCAGCAGCGCCCCGGCGGTACTCTATGGCTACACCTTC

d_gene: TRBD1
v_gene: TRBV5-4
abundance: -
j_gene: TRBJ2-7
CDR3aa: CASSSSRGNSYEQYF
CDR3nt: TGTGCCAGCAGCTCAAGCAGGGGGAATTCCTACGAGCAGTACTTC

d_gene: -
v_gene: TRBV29-1
abundance: -
j_gene: TRBJ2-2
CDR3aa: CSVVAGVNTGELFF
CDR3nt: TGCAGCGTTGTCGCAGGGGTCAACACCGGGGAGCTGTTTTTT

d_gene: -
v_gene: TRBV10-1
abundance: few
j_gene: TRBJ2-3
CDR3aa: CASSWDNRTDTQYF
CDR3nt: TGCGCCAGCAGTTGGGACAATCGCACAGATACGCAGTATTTT

d_gene: TRBD2
v_gene: TRBV9
abundance: few
j_gene: TRBJ2-7
CDR3aa: CASSVAAGASREQYF
CDR3nt: TGTGCCAGCAGCGTAGCGGCGGGAGCCTCTCGAGAGCAGTACTTC

d_gene: -
v_gene: TRBV5-1
abundance: -
j_gene: TRBJ1-2
CDR3aa: CASGQGGALLYGYTF
CDR3nt: TGCGCCAGCGGCCAGGGAGGGGCCCTTTTGTATGGCTACACCTTC

d_gene: TRBD2
v_gene: TRBV6-4
abundance: -
j_gene: TRBJ2-3
CDR3aa: CASSRGPGGDTQYF
CDR3nt: TGTGCCAGCAGTAGGGGCCCGGGGGGAGATACGCAGTATTTT

d_gene: TRBD2
v_gene: TRBV15
abundance: -
j_gene: TRBJ2-7
CDR3aa: CATTAGGSSYEQYF
CDR3nt: TGTGCCACCACTGCGGGGGGGAGCTCCTACGAGCAGTACTTC

d_gene: -
v_gene: TRBV5-1
abundance: -
j_gene: TRBJ1-1
CDR3aa: CASSLVSGNTEAFF
CDR3nt: TGCGCCAGCAGCTTGGTTTCAGGGAACACTGAAGCTTTCTTT

d_gene: -
v_gene: TRBV6-4
abundance: medium-sized
j_gene: TRBJ2-3
CDR3aa: CASSGGSTDTQYF
CDR3nt: TGTGCCAGCAGCGGGGGTAGCACAGATACGCAGTATTTT

d_gene: TRBD1
v_gene: TRBV7-2
abundance: -
j_gene: TRBJ1-3
CDR3aa: CASSSGQPGNTIYF
CDR3nt: TGTGCCAGCAGCTCGGGACAGCCTGGAAACACCATATATTTT

d_gene: TRBD2
v_gene: TRBV13
abundance: -
j_gene: TRBJ2-7
CDR3aa: CASSPREERYYEQYF
CDR3nt: TGTGCCAGCAGCCCCCGGGAGGAGAGGTACTACGAGCAGTACTTC

d_gene: TRBD1
v_gene: TRBV12-5
abundance: -
j_gene: TRBJ2-7
CDR3aa: CASGWGQNSYEQYF
CDR3nt: TGTGCTAGTGGTTGGGGACAGAACTCCTACGAGCAGTACTTC

d_gene: TRBD1
v_gene: TRBV25-1
abundance: -
j_gene: TRBJ1-1
CDR3aa: CASRPSPDRGITDTEAFF
CDR3nt: TGTGCCAGTCGTCCATCGCCGGACAGGGGGATAACGGACACTGAAGCTTTCTTT

d_gene: TRBD2
v_gene: TRBV14
abundance: once
j_gene: TRBJ2-3
CDR3aa: CASSQDFALAAPGTDTQYF
CDR3nt: TGTGCCAGCAGCCAAGATTTCGCACTAGCGGCCCCAGGCACAGATACGCAGTATTTT

d_gene: -
v_gene: TRBV5-1
abundance: -
j_gene: TRBJ2-2
CDR3aa: CASSFGGAGTGELFF
CDR3nt: TGCGCCAGCAGCTTTGGCGGGGCAGGGACCGGGGAGCTGTTTTTT

d_gene: -
v_gene: TRBV19
abundance: -
j_gene: TRBJ2-2
CDR3aa: CASSSGAGELFF
CDR3nt: TGTGCCAGTAGTTCAGGTGCCGGGGAGCTGTTTTTT

d_gene: TRBD1
v_gene: TRBV2
abundance: -
j_gene: TRBJ2-7
CDR3aa: CASSEWSVGQGAAYEQYF
CDR3nt: TGTGCCAGCAGTGAGTGGTCCGTCGGACAGGGGGCGGCCTACGAGCAGTACTTC

d_gene: -
v_gene: TRBV11-1
abundance: -
j_gene: TRBJ2-7
CDR3aa: CASSLGQVYEQYF
CDR3nt: TGTGCCAGCAGCTTAGGACAGGTCTACGAGCAGTACTTC

d_gene: -
v_gene: TRBV5-1
abundance: -
j_gene: TRBJ1-6
CDR3aa: CASSLEHNNSPLHF
CDR3nt: TGCGCCAGCAGCTTGGAACATAATAATTCACCCCTCCACTTT

d_gene: -
v_gene: TRBV9
abundance: -
j_gene: TRBJ1-2
CDR3aa: CASSVQARANYGYTF
CDR3nt: TGTGCCAGCAGCGTTCAGGCGAGGGCTAACTATGGCTACACCTTC

d_gene: TRBD1
v_gene: TRBV30
abundance: -
j_gene: TRBJ2-7
CDR3aa: CAWSVGTGNYEQYF
CDR3nt: TGTGCCTGGAGTGTTGGGACAGGGAACTACGAGCAGTACTTC

d_gene: TRBD1
v_gene: TRBV5-8
abundance: -
j_gene: TRBJ2-7
CDR3aa: CASSLGQGSYEQYF
CDR3nt: TGTGCCAGCAGCCTGGGACAGGGGTCCTACGAGCAGTACTTC

d_gene: TRBD1
v_gene: TRBV10-3
abundance: -
j_gene: TRBJ2-5
CDR3aa: CAISALQGQGETQYF
CDR3nt: TGTGCCATCAGTGCCTTACAGGGGCAGGGAGAGACCCAGTACTTC

d_gene: -
v_gene: TRBV19
abundance: few
j_gene: TRBJ2-5
CDR3aa: CASSIFEAPHRETQYF
CDR3nt: TGTGCCAGTAGTATTTTCGAAGCGCCCCACCGAGAGACCCAGTACTTC

d_gene: TRBD1
v_gene: TRBV19
abundance: -
j_gene: TRBJ1-2
CDR3aa: CASRTAGGGNGYTF
CDR3nt: TGTGCCAGTAGGACCGCAGGGGGCGGGAATGGCTACACCTTC

d_gene: TRBD2
v_gene: TRBV19
abundance: few
j_gene: TRBJ2-7
CDR3aa: CASSQTSSSYEQYF
CDR3nt: TGTGCCAGTAGCCAGACTAGCTCCTCCTACGAGCAGTACTTC

d_gene: TRBD1
v_gene: TRBV27
abundance: -
j_gene: TRBJ2-7
CDR3aa: CASSQGQGAYEQYF
CDR3nt: TGTGCCAGCAGTCAGGGACAGGGGGCGTACGAGCAGTACTTC

d_gene: TRBD2
v_gene: TRBV10-2
abundance: -
j_gene: TRBJ2-5
CDR3aa: CASSAPTWTSGVQETQYF
CDR3nt: TGCGCCAGCAGTGCGCCCACTTGGACTAGCGGGGTACAAGAGACCCAGTACTTC

d_gene: -
v_gene: TRBV7-2
abundance: -
j_gene: TRBJ2-5
CDR3aa: CASSLGTQETQYF
CDR3nt: TGTGCCAGCAGCCTAGGGACTCAAGAGACCCAGTACTTC

d_gene: TRBD2
v_gene: TRBV19
abundance: -
j_gene: TRBJ2-3
CDR3aa: CASSKTSGRAFSTDTQYF
CDR3nt: TGTGCCAGTAGTAAGACTAGCGGGAGGGCCTTTAGCACAGATACGCAGTATTTT

d_gene: TRBD2
v_gene: TRBV19
abundance: -
j_gene: TRBJ2-7
CDR3aa: CASSFGGLAFYEQYF
CDR3nt: TGTGCCAGTAGTTTTGGGGGACTAGCGTTTTACGAGCAGTACTTC

d_gene: -
v_gene: TRBV6-1
abundance: few
j_gene: TRBJ2-1
CDR3aa: CAGQTNSYNEQFF
CDR3nt: TGTGCCGGCCAGACAAACTCCTACAATGAGCAGTTCTTC

d_gene: TRBD2
v_gene: TRBV7-7
abundance: -
j_gene: TRBJ2-1
CDR3aa: CASSLGLAGHNEQFF
CDR3nt: TGTGCTAGCAGCTTAGGGCTAGCGGGACACAATGAGCAGTTCTTC